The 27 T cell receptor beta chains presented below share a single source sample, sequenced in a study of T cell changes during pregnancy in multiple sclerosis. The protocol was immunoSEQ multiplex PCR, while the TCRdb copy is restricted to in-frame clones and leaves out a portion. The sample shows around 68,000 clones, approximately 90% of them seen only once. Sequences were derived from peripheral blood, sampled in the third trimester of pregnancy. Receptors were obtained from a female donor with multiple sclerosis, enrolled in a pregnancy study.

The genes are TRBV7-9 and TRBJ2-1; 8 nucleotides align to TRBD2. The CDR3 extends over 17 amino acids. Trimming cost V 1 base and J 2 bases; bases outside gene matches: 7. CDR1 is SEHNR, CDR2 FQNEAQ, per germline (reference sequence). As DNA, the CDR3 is TGTGCCAGCAGCTTAGATGGGTCGGGACTAGCCTACAATGAGCAGTTCTTC. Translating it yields CASSLDGSGLAYNEQFF.

The CDR3 DNA sequence: TGTGCCAGCAGTTACGGACAGGGGGTCAAGGCTTTCTTT. Residues: CASSYGQGVKAFF. This chain uses TRBV6-5 with TRBJ1-1; 10 bases agree with TRBD1. The CDR3 runs to 13 residues. Germline CDR1 MNHEY, CDR2 SVGAGI. The V and J ends lost 2 bases and 11 bases, in that order; junction bases with no gene match: 5.

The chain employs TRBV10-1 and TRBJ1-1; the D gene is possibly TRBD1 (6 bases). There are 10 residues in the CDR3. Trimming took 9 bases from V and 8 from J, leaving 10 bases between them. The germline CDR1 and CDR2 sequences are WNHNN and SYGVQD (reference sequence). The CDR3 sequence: CARQGTEAFF. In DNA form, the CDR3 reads TGCGCCAGACAGGGAACCGAAGCTTTCTTT.

CDR3 region: CASSWGQGSGEQYF. The CDR3 bases are TGTGCCAGCAGCTGGGGACAGGGGTCAGGCGAGCAGTACTTC. The chain employs TRBV5-5 and TRBJ2-7; TRBD1 aligns across 10 bases. The CDR3 length is 14 residues. V dropped 3 bases and J dropped 6; count of bases not matched to a gene: 6. Per germline, CDR1 SGHKS and CDR2 YYEKEE (reference sequence).

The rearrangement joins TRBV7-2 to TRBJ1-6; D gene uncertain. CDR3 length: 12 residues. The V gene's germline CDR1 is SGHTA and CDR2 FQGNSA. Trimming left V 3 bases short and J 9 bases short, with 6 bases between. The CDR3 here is CASSFEFSPLHF. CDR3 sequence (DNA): TGTGCCAGCAGCTTCGAGTTTTCACCCCTCCACTTT. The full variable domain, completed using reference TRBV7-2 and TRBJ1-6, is GAGVSQSPSNKVTEKGKDVELRCDPISGHTALYWYRQSLGQGLEFLIYFQGNSAPDKSGLPSDRFSAERTGGSVSTLTIQRTQQEDSAVYLCASSFEFSPLHFGNGTRLTVT.

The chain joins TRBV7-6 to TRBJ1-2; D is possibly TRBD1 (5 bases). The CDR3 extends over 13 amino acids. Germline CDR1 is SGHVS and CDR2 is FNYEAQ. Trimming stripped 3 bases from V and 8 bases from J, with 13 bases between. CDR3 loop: CASSLGGYWGYTF. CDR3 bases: TGTGCCAGCAGCTTGGGGGGTTACTGGGGCTACACCTTC.

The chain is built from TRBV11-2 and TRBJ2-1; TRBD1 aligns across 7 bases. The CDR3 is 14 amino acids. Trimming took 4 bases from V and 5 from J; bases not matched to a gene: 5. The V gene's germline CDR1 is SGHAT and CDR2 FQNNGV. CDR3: CASSYDRDNNEQFF. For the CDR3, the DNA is TGTGCCAGCAGCTATGACAGGGATAACAATGAGCAGTTCTTC. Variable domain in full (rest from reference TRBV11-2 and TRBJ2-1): EAGVAQSPRYKIIEKRQSVAFWCNPISGHATLYWYQQILGQGPKLLIQFQNNGVVDDSQLPKDRFSAERLKGVDSTLKIQPAKLEDSAVYLCASSYDRDNNEQFFGPGTRLTVL.

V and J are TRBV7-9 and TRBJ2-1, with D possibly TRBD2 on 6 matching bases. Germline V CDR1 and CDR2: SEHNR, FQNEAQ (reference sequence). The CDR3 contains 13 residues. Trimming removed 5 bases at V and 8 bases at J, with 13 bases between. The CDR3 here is CASSRREADEQFF. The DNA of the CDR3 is TGTGCCAGCAGCAGAAGGGAGGCCGATGAGCAGTTCTTC. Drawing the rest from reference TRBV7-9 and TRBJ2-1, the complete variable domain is DTGVSQNPRHKITKRGQNVTFRCDPISEHNRLYWYRQTLGQGPEFLTYFQNEAQLEKSRLLSDRFSAERPKGSFSTLEIQRTEQGDSAMYLCASSRREADEQFFGPGTRLTVL.

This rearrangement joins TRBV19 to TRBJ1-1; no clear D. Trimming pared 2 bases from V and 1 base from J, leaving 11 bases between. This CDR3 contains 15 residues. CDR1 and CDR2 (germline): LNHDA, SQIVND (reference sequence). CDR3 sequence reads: CASSISLRGNTEAFF. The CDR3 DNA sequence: TGTGCCAGTAGTATATCACTTCGGGGGAACACTGAAGCTTTCTTT.

CDR3 in amino acids: CASSLAGTGANTGELFF. The DNA for the CDR3 is TGTGCCAGCAGCTTAGCCGGGACAGGGGCGAACACCGGGGAGCTGTTTTTT. V gene TRBV7-7 combines with J gene TRBJ2-2, with 10 bases aligning to TRBD1. The CDR3 loop spans 17 amino acids. Germline trimming cut 0 bases from V and 0 bases from J; bases unmatched to any gene: 1. Germline loops: CDR1 SSHAT, CDR2 FNYEAQ (reference sequence).

The CDR3 reads CASSQVSGQLSGNTIYF. CDR3 nucleotide sequence: TGTGCCAGCAGCCAAGTTTCAGGACAGCTCTCTGGAAACACCATATATTTT. V and J are TRBV4-2 and TRBJ1-3, with D maybe TRBD1 (6 bases). CDR1 is LGHNA, CDR2 YNFKEQ, per germline. Trimming pared 1 base from V and 0 bases from J, leaving 13 bases between. CDR3 size: 17 residues.

CDR3 sequence reads: CASSVVLAGDEQFF. The CDR3 DNA sequence: TGTGCCAGCAGCGTAGTGCTAGCTGGCGATGAGCAGTTCTTC. V gene TRBV9 combines with J gene TRBJ2-1, with D possibly being TRBD2 (5 bases). V lost 0 bases to trimming and J lost 8 bases, with 12 bases between them. The CDR3 consists of 14 residues. Germline values: CDR1 SGDLS, CDR2 YYNGEE.

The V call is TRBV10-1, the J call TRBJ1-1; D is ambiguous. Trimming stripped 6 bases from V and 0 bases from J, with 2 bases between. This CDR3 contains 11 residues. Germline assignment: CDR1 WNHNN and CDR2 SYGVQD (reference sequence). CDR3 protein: CASSMNTEAFF. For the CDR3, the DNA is TGCGCCAGCAGCATGAACACTGAAGCTTTCTTT.

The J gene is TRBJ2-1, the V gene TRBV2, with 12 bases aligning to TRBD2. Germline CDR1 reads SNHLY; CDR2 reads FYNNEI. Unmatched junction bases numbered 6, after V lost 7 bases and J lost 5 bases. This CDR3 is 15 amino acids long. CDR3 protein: CASKRTSGNHNEQFF. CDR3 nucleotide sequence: TGTGCCAGCAAAAGGACTAGCGGGAATCACAATGAGCAGTTCTTC.

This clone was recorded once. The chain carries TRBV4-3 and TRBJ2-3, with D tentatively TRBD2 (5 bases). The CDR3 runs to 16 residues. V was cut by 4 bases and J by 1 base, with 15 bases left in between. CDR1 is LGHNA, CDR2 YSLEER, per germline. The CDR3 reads CASSLGTSLGTDTQYF. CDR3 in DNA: TGCGCCAGCAGCCTAGGTACTAGTCTCGGCACAGATACGCAGTATTTT.

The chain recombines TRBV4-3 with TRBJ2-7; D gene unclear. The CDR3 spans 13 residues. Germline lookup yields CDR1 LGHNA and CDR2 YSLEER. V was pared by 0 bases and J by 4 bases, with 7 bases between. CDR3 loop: CASSQDLAYEQYF. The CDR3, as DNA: TGCGCCAGCAGCCAAGATTTAGCATACGAGCAGTACTTC.

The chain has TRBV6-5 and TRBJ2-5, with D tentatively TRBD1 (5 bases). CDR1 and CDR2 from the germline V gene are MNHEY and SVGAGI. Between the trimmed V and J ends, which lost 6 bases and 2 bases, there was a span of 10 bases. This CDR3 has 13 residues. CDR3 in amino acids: CASSMTEQETQYF. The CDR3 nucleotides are TGTGCCAGCAGCATGACAGAACAAGAGACCCAGTACTTC.

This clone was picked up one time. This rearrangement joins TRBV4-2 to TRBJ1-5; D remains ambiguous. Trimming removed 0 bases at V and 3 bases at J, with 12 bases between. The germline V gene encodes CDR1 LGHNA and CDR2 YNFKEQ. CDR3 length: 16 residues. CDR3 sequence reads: CASSQDSWAVNQPQHF. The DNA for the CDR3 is TGTGCCAGCAGCCAAGATTCGTGGGCAGTCAATCAGCCCCAGCATTTT.

Here the CDR3 DNA reads TGTGCCAGCAGCCTAGGCGGGACCTCCTACTATGGCTACACCTTC. This translates into CASSLGGTSYYGYTF. J is TRBJ1-2 and V is TRBV4-2; perhaps TRBD1 as D (5 bases). CDR1 and CDR2 from the germline V gene are LGHNA and YNFKEQ. The CDR3 covers 15 residues. The V gene lost 4 bases and the J gene lost 3 bases, with 15 bases spanning the gap.

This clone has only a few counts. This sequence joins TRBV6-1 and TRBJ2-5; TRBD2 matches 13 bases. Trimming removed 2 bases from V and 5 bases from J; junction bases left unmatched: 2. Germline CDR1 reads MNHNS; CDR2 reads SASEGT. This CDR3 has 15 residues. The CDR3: CASSERTSGSETQYF. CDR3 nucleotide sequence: TGTGCCAGCAGTGAAAGGACTAGCGGGAGTGAGACCCAGTACTTC.

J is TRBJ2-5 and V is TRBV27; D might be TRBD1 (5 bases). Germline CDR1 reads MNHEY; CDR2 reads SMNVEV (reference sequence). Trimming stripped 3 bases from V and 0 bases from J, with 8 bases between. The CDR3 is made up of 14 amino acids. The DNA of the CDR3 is TGTGCCAGCAGTTTGGGGCCGTACCAAGAGACCCAGTACTTC. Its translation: CASSLGPYQETQYF.

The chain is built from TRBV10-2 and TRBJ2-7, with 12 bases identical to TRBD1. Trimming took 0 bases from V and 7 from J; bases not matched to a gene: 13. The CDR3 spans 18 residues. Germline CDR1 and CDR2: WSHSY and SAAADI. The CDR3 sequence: CASSESGRGTGGRMEQYF. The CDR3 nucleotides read TGCGCCAGCAGTGAGTCCGGTCGGGGGACAGGGGGCCGAATGGAGCAGTACTTC.

The CDR3 DNA reads TGTGCCAGCAGCTTAACTGGAGGGCAGGGGGCAAATGAGCAGTTCTTC. Translation gives CASSLTGGQGANEQFF. The rearrangement uses TRBV7-3 and TRBJ2-1; 8 positions agree with TRBD1. Germline V gene data show CDR1 as SGHTA and CDR2 as FQGTGA. The CDR3 has 16 amino acids. Trimming at V came to 0 bases and at J to 7 bases, leaving 8 bases not matched to a gene.

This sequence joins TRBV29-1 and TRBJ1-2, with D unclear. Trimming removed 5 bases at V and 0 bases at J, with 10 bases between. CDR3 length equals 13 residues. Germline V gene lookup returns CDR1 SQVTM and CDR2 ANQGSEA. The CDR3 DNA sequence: TGCAGCGTTCCGCAACTAGCTAACTATGGCTACACCTTC. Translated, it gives CSVPQLANYGYTF.

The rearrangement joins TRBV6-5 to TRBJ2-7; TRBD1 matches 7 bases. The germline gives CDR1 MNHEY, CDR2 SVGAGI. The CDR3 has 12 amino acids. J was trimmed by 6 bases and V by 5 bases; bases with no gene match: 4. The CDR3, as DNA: TGTGCCAGCAGTGACCCAGGGGGCGAGCAGTACTTC. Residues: CASSDPGGEQYF.

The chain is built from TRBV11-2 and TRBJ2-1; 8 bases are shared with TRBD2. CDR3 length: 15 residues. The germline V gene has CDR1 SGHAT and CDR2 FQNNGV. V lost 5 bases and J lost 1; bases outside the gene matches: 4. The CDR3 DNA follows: TGTGCCAGCAGCCCTATAGCGGGGTCCTACAATGAGCAGTTCTTC. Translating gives CASSPIAGSYNEQFF.

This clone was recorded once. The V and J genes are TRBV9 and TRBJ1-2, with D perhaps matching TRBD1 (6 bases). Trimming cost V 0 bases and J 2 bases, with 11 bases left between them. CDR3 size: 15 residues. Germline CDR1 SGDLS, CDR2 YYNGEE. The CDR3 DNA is TGTGCCAGCAGCGTAGCTACAGGGACGAACTATGGCTACACCTTC. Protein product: CASSVATGTNYGYTF.